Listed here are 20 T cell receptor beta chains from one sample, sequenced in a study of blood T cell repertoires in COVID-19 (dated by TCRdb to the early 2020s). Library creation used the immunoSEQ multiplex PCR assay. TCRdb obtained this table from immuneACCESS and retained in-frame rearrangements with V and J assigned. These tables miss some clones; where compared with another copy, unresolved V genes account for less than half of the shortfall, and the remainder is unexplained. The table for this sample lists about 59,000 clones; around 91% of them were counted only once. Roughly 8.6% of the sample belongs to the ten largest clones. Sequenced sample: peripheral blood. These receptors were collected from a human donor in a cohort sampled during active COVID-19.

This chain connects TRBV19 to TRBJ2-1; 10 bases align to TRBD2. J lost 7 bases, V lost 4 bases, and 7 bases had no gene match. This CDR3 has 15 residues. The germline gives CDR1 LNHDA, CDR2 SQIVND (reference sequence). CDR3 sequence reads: CASSTLAGSWNEQFF. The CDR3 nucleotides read TGTGCCAGTAGTACACTAGCGGGGAGTTGGAATGAGCAGTTCTTC.

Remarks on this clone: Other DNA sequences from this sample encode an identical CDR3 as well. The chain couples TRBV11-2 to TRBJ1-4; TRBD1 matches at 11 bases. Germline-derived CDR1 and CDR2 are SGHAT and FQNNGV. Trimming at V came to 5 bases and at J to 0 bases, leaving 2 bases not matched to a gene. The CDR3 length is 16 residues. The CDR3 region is CASSRGQGATNEKLFF. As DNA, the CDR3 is TGTGCCAGCAGCCGGGGACAGGGGGCAACTAATGAAAAACTGTTTTTT.

CDR3 loop: CASRGDRVTYGYTF. For the CDR3, the DNA is TGTGCCAGCAGAGGGGACAGGGTCACCTATGGCTACACCTTC. The V and J genes are TRBV3-1 (or the pseudogene TRBV3-2) and TRBJ1-2; 9 bases are shared with TRBD1. The CDR3 is 14 amino acids. Looked up from germline, CDR1 is LGHDT and CDR2 is YNNKEL (reference sequence). The trim removed 6 bases at V and 4 bases at J, leaving 6 bases unmatched.

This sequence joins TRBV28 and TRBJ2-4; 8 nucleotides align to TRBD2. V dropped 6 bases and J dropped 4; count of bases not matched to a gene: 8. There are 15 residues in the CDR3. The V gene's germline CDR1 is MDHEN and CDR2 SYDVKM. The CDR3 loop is CASRPPGLGKNIQYF. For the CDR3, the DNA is TGTGCCAGCAGACCTCCGGGACTAGGTAAAAACATTCAGTACTTC.

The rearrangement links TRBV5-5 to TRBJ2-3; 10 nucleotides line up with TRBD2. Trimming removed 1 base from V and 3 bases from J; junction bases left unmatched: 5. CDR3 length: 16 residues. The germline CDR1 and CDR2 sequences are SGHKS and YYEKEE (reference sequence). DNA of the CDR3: TGTGCCAGCAGCTTGCTAGCGGGGGCCGATACAGATACGCAGTATTTT. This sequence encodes CASSLLAGADTDTQYF.

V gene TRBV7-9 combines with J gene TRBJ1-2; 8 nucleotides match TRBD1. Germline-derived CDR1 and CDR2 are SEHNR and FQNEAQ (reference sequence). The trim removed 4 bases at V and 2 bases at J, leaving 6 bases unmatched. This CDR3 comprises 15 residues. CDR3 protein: CASSSTGQANYGYTF. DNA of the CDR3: TGTGCCAGCAGCTCTACGGGACAGGCGAACTATGGCTACACCTTC.

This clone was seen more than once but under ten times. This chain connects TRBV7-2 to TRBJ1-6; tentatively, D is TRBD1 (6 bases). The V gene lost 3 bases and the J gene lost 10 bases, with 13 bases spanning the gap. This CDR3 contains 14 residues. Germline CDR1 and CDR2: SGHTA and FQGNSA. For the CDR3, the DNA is TGTGCCAGCAGCTTCGCAAACAGGGCATCACCCCTCCACTTT. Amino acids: CASSFANRASPLHF.

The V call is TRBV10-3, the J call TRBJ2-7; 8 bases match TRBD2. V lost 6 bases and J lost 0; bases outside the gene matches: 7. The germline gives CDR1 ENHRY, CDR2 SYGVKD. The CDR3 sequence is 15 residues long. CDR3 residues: CAISRTSGSSYEQYF. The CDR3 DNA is TGTGCCATCAGCCGAACTAGCGGCAGCTCCTACGAGCAGTACTTC.

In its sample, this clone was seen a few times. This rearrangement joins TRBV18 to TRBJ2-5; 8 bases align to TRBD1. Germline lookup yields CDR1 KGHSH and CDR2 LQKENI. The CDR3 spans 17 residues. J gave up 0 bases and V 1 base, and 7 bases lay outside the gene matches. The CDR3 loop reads CASSPLDQGAYQETQYF. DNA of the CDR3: TGTGCCAGCTCACCACTGGACCAGGGGGCGTACCAAGAGACCCAGTACTTC.

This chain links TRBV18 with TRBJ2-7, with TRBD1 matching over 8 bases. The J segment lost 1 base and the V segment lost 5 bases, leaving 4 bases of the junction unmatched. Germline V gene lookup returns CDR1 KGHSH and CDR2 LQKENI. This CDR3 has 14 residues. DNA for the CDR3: TGTGCCAGCTCAAACCAGGGGGCGTCCTACGAGCAGTACTTC. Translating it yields CASSNQGASYEQYF.

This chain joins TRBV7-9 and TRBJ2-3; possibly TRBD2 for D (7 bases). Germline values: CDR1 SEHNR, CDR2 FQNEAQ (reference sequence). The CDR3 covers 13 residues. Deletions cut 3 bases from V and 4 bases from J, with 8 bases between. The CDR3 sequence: CASSLGGPDTQYF. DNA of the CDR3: TGTGCCAGCAGCTTGGGGGGGCCAGATACGCAGTATTTT.

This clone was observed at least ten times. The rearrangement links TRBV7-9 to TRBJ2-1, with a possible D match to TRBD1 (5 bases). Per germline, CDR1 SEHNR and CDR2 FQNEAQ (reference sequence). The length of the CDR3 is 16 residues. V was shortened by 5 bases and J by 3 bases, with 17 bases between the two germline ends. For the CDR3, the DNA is TGTGCCAGCAGCGGAGACAGAGCCACCCTCTACAATGAGCAGTTCTTC. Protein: CASSGDRATLYNEQFF.

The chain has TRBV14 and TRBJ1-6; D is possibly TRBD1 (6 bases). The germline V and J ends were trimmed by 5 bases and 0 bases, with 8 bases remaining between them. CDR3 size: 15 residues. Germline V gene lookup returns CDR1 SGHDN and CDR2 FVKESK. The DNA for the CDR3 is TGTGCCAGCAGCACAGGGATCTCCTATAATTCACCCCTCCACTTT. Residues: CASSTGISYNSPLHF.

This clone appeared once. The CDR3 DNA is TGTGCCAGTAGTATACACTTCTCTGGGACTAGCGGGAGGACCGGGGAGCTGTTTTTT. Its translation is CASSIHFSGTSGRTGELFF. The chain has TRBV19 and TRBJ2-2; 15 bases align to TRBD2. The length of the CDR3 is 19 residues. The junction had 9 bases not matched to a gene; V was cut back by 2 bases and J by 5 bases. CDR1 is LNHDA, CDR2 SQIVND, per germline (reference sequence).

The chain's CDR3 is CASSQFQGSPLHF. The CDR3 DNA is TGTGCCAGCAGCCAATTTCAGGGCTCACCCCTCCACTTT. The rearrangement joins TRBV3-1 (or the pseudogene TRBV3-2) to TRBJ1-6; D may be TRBD1 (5 bases). Trimming took off 2 bases at V and 10 bases at J, with 9 bases between the two ends. The CDR3 runs to 13 residues. Germline V CDR1 and CDR2: LGHDT, YNNKEL (reference sequence).

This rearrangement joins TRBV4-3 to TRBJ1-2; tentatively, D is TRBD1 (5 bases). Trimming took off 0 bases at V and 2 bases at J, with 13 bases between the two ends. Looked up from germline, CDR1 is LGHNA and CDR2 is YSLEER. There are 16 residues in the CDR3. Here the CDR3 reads CASSQDGQGSNYGYTF. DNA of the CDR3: TGCGCCAGCAGCCAAGATGGGCAGGGCTCGAACTATGGCTACACCTTC.

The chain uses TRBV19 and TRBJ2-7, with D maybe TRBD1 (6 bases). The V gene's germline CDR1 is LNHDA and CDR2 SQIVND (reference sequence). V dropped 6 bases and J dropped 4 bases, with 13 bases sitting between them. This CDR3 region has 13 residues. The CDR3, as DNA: TGTGCCAGTAGCACGACCAGGGGATACGAGCAGTACTTC. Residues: CASSTTRGYEQYF.

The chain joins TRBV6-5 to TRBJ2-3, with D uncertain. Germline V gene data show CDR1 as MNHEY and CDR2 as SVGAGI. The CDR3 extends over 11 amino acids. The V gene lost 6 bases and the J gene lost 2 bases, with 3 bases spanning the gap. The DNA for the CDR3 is TGTGCCAGCAGGGCCACAGATACGCAGTATTTT. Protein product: CASRATDTQYF.

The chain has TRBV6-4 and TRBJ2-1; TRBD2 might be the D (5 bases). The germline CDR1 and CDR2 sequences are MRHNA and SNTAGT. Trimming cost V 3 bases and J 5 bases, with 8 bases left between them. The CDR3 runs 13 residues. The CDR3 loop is CASSEERDNEQFF. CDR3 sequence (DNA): TGTGCCAGCAGTGAGGAGAGGGACAATGAGCAGTTCTTC.

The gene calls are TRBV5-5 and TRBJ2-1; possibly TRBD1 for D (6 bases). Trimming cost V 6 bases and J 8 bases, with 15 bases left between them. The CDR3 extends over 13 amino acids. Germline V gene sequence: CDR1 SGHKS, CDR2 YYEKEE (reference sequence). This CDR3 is CASKRQVGDEQFF. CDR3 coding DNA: TGTGCCAGCAAGAGACAGGTCGGGGATGAGCAGTTCTTC.